This T cell receptor (beta chain) was documented in a study of T cell repertoires in cytomegalovirus infection. Overall study context: CMV infection together with matching HLA type was indicated by public TCR beta signatures.

Study-wide findings and caveats: In two of eight donors, the top clonotype was HLA-C-restricted CMV-specific. There were carriers of CMV plus the relevant HLA, and cumulative public TCR beta family frequency identified them.

TCRdb re-derived calls from the reads in MiXCR, one entry per CDR3 protein. The sample lists about 600,000 distinct CDR3 sequences, roughly a quarter seen once, with 7% to 9% in the top ten. With regard to this clonotype: Antigen unknown.

This CDR3 has 14 amino acids. CDR1 is MNHEY, CDR2 SMNVEV, per germline (reference sequence). Trimming cost V 10 bases and J 8 bases; bases outside gene matches: 7. This chain links TRBV27 with TRBJ2-1, with TRBD2 identical over 14 bases. The sequenced material came from CD8+ T cells from PBMCs. This TCR was recovered from a human donor in good health (CMV status not recorded). Some clones in this sample may be carry-over from other donors' samples. CDR3 region: CANRLAGGPDEQFF. The CDR3 nucleotides are TGTGCCAACAGACTAGCGGGGGGGCCTGATGAGCAGTTCTTC.